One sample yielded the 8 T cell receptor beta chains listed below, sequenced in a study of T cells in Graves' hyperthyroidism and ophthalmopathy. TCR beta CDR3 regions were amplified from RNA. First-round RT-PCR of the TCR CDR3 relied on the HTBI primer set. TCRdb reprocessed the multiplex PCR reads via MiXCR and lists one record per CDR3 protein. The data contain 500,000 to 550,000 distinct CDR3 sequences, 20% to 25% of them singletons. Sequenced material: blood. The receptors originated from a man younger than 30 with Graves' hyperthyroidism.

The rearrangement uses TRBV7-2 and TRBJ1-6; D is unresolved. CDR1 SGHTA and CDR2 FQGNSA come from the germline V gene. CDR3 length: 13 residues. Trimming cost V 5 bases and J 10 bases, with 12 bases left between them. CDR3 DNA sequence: TGTGCCAGCAGCCCGCGGACGGGGTCACCCCTCCACTTT. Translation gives CASSPRTGSPLHF.

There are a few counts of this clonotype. The CDR3 here is CACEVGTVTYEQYF. The CDR3 nucleotides read TGTGCCTGCGAAGTTGGGACAGTGACCTACGAGCAGTACTTC. J is TRBJ2-7 and V is TRBV6-1; 7 bases agree with TRBD1. Unmatched junction bases numbered 12, after V lost 11 bases and J lost 2 bases. Germline V gene data show CDR1 as MNHNS and CDR2 as SASEGT. The CDR3 has 14 amino acids.

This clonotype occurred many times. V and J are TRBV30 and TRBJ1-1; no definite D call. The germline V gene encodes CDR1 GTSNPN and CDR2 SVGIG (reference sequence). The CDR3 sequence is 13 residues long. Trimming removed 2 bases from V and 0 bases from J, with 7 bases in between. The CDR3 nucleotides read TGTGCCTGGAGTTCGGGAATGAACACTGAAGCTTTCTTT. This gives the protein CAWSSGMNTEAFF.

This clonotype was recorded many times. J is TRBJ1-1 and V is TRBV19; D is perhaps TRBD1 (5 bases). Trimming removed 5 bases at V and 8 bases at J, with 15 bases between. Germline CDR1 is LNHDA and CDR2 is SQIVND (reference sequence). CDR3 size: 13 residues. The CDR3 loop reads CASSGGTPTEAFF. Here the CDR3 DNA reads TGTGCCAGTAGTGGGGGGACTCCGACCGAAGCTTTCTTT.

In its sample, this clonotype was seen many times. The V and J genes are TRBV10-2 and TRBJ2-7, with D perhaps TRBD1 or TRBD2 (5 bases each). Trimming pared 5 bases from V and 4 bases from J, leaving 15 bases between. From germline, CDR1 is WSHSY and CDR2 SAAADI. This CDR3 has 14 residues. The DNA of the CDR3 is TGCGCCAGCAGTCAAACCGGGACCCTATACGAGCAGTACTTC. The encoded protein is CASSQTGTLYEQYF.

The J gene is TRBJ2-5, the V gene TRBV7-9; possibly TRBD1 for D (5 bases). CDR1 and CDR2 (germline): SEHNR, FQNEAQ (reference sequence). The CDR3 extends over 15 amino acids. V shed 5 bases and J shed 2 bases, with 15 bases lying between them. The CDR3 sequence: CASSQHRTPQETQYF. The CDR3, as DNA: TGTGCCAGCAGCCAACACAGGACACCACAAGAGACCCAGTACTTC. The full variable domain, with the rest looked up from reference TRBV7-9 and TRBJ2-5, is DTGVSQNPRHKITKRGQNVTFRCDPISEHNRLYWYRQTLGQGPEFLTYFQNEAQLEKSRLLSDRFSAERPKGSFSTLEIQRTEQGDSAMYLCASSQHRTPQETQYFGPGTRLLVL.

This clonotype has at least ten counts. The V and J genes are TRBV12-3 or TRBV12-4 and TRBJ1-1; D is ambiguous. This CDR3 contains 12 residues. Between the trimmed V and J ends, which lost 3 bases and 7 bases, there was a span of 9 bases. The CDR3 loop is CASSFGSDEAFF. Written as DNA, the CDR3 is TGTGCCAGCAGTTTCGGATCGGATGAAGCTTTCTTT.

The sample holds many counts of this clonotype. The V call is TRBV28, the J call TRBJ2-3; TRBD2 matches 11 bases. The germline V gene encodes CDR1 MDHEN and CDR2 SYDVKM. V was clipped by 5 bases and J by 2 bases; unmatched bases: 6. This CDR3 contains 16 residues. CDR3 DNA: TGTGCCAGCAGTCGCCTGACTAGCGGGGTCACAGATACGCAGTATTTT. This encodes CASSRLTSGVTDTQYF.